One sample yielded the 20 T cell receptor beta chains listed below, sequenced in a study of blood T cell repertoires in COVID-19. TCRdb's table, derived via immunoSEQ multiplex PCR, lists solely in-frame clones and lacks some. The data show more than 200,000 clones, with roughly 86% seen just once and about 0.64% held by the top ten. Sequenced: peripheral blood. These receptors were collected from a human donor in a cohort sampled during active COVID-19.

The chain joins TRBV4-2 to TRBJ1-4, with D perhaps TRBD1 (5 bases). Germline V CDR1 and CDR2: LGHNA, YNFKEQ. The CDR3 has 16 residues. The V end was cut by 0 bases, the J end by 7 bases, with 15 bases between. The CDR3 DNA is TGTGCCAGCAGCCAAGAAAGGTCGGGGAGGGGTGAAAAACTGTTTTTT. This codes for CASSQERSGRGEKLFF.

The chain uses TRBV3-1 (or the pseudogene TRBV3-2) and TRBJ2-7; D is possibly TRBD2 (5 bases). This CDR3 is built from 14 residues. Trimming left V 2 bases short and J 1 base short, with 9 bases between. Germline V gene data show CDR1 as LGHDT and CDR2 as YNNKEL (reference sequence). CDR3 sequence reads: CASSQNTGSYEQYF. For the CDR3, the DNA is TGTGCCAGCAGCCAAAATACGGGATCCTACGAGCAGTACTTC.

The chain is built from TRBV12-5 and TRBJ2-7, with a weak D call TRBD1 (5 bases). This CDR3 contains 12 residues. Per germline, CDR1 LGHNT and CDR2 FRNRAP. The germline V and J ends were trimmed by 1 base and 6 bases, with 7 bases remaining between them. CDR3 in DNA: TGTGCTAGTGGTTTGGGACAGATCGAGCAGTACTTC. Its protein product is CASGLGQIEQYF. Full variable domain (outside the CDR3, taken from reference TRBV12-5 and TRBJ2-7): DARVTQTPRHKVTEMGQEVTMRCQPILGHNTVFWYRQTMMQGLELLAYFRNRAPLDDSGMPKDRFSAEMPDATLATLKIQPSEPRDSAVYFCASGLGQIEQYFGPGTRLTVT.

Comments on this clone: Other DNA sequences of this sample code for an identical CDR3. V is TRBV9 and J is TRBJ1-4, with a tentative D call TRBD1 (5 bases). The CDR3 sequence is 15 residues long. Germline CDR1 and CDR2: SGDLS and YYNGEE. V was pared by 2 bases and J by 0 bases, with 8 bases between. The CDR3 DNA follows: TGTGCCAGCAGCGTCACAGGTGCAACTAATGAAAAACTGTTTTTT. This translates into CASSVTGATNEKLFF.

The CDR3 nucleotides read TGTGCCAGCAGTTTCCCTCTTTCACCCCTCCACTTT. Its protein product is CASSFPLSPLHF. The J gene is TRBJ1-6, the V gene TRBV12-3 or TRBV12-4; D is uncertain. Trimming took 3 bases from V and 9 from J, leaving 6 bases between them. CDR3 length equals 12 residues.

The V gene is TRBV30, the J gene TRBJ1-1; the D gene is possibly TRBD1 (6 bases). V was cut by 0 bases and J by 5 bases, with 16 bases left in between. This CDR3 is built from 15 residues. CDR1 GTSNPN and CDR2 SVGIG come from the germline V gene (reference sequence). The CDR3 sequence is CAWSVIGGHGTEAFF. CDR3 bases: TGTGCCTGGAGTGTAATAGGGGGTCATGGGACTGAAGCTTTCTTT. The full variable domain, with the rest looked up from reference TRBV30 and TRBJ1-1, is SQTIHQWPATLVQPVGSPLSLECTVEGTSNPNLYWYRQAAGRGLQLLFYSVGIGQISSEVPQNLSASRPQDRQFILSSKKLLLSDSGFYLCAWSVIGGHGTEAFFGQGTRLTVV.

J is TRBJ1-1 and V is TRBV13; a possible D gene is TRBD1 (5 bases). V lost 4 bases and J lost 5, with 14 bases in between. The CDR3 length is 14 residues. The V gene's germline CDR1 is PRHDT and CDR2 FYEKMQ (reference sequence). The CDR3 DNA reads TGTGCCAGCAGCTCGAGCCCGGGGGGTACTGAAGCTTTCTTT. This encodes CASSSSPGGTEAFF.

The CDR3 sequence: CASSLRAGGETDTQYF. CDR3 DNA: TGTGCCAGCAGCTTAAGGGCGGGAGGCGAGACAGATACGCAGTATTTT. The chain has TRBV7-9 and TRBJ2-3; 8 positions agree with TRBD2. The CDR3 has 16 residues. The J segment lost 3 bases and the V segment lost 2 bases, leaving 7 bases of the junction unmatched. The germline gives CDR1 SEHNR, CDR2 FQNEAQ (reference sequence).

This chain links TRBV7-2 with TRBJ2-7, with 9 bases that match TRBD2. Germline V CDR1 and CDR2: SGHTA, FQGNSA. CDR3 length: 15 amino acids. The V and J ends lost 1 base and 7 bases, in that order; junction bases with no gene match: 8. CDR3 nucleotide sequence: TGTGCCAGCAGCTTAGGCCCAGCGGGGGGCTTAGAGCAGTACTTC. Protein product: CASSLGPAGGLEQYF.

The chain has TRBV4-3 and TRBJ2-1, with 14 bases that match TRBD2. The CDR3 contains 21 residues. V was pared by 1 base and J by 5 bases, with 16 bases of the junction left unmatched. Germline loops: CDR1 LGHNA, CDR2 YSLEER. The CDR3 loop is CASSQGLAGGLRSMFHNEQFF. CDR3 sequence (DNA): TGCGCCAGCAGCCAAGGACTAGCGGGAGGGCTTCGAAGTATGTTCCACAATGAGCAGTTCTTC.

This clone was seen more than once but under ten times. The sample contains more than one DNA sequence encoding this CDR3. This rearrangement joins TRBV4-3 to TRBJ2-1; possible D gene TRBD2, 6 bases. The CDR3 totals 16 residues. Trimming shortened V by 0 bases and J by 2 bases, and 11 bases separated the two germline ends. Germline assignment: CDR1 LGHNA and CDR2 YSLEER. The CDR3 nucleotides are TGCGCCAGCAGCCAAGACTCGACGGGAGCCTACAATGAGCAGTTCTTC. This translates into CASSQDSTGAYNEQFF.

This chain links TRBV25-1 with TRBJ2-2, with TRBD1 matching 7 bases. The CDR3 sequence is 15 residues long. The ends lost 4 bases at V and 0 bases at J; junction bases unmatched: 2. CDR1 is MGHDK and CDR2 is SYGVNS in the germline V gene. The CDR3 region has the DNA TGTGCCAGCAGTGGGACAGGACCGAACACCGGGGAGCTGTTTTTT. Translated: CASSGTGPNTGELFF.

The V call is TRBV6-5, the J call TRBJ1-2, with 7 bases matching TRBD1. The CDR3 sequence is 13 residues long. Trimming took 5 bases from V and 8 from J; bases not matched to a gene: 8. The germline V gene encodes CDR1 MNHEY and CDR2 SVGAGI. CDR3 nucleotides: TGTGCCAGCAGTCCCACAGGGGTGGGGGGCTACACCTTC. Amino acid sequence: CASSPTGVGGYTF.

The chain combines TRBV20-1 with TRBJ2-1; possibly TRBD2 for D (5 bases). The CDR3 spans 14 residues. Germline values: CDR1 DFQATT, CDR2 SNEGSKA (reference sequence). Trimming took off 3 bases at V and 8 bases at J, with 17 bases between the two ends. CDR3 in DNA: TGCAGTGCTAGTTGGAGCGGCCGGGCGGATGAGCAGTTCTTC. This sequence encodes CSASWSGRADEQFF.

The V and J genes are TRBV7-2 and TRBJ1-2; no firm D call. CDR1 and CDR2 (germline): SGHTA, FQGNSA. The CDR3 sequence is 14 residues long. V was cut by 2 bases and J by 0 bases, with 7 bases left in between. The DNA of the CDR3 is TGTGCCAGCAGCTTATACTCCACTAACTATGGCTACACCTTC. It translates to CASSLYSTNYGYTF.

The gene calls are TRBV7-7 and TRBJ1-6, with TRBD1 as a possible D gene (5 bases). The CDR3 is 17 amino acids. V lost 5 bases and J lost 1, with 15 bases in between. Germline V gene sequence: CDR1 SSHAT, CDR2 FNYEAQ (reference sequence). The CDR3 protein is CASSRIQGRSYNSPLHF. CDR3 sequence (DNA): TGTGCCAGCAGCCGAATCCAGGGAAGGTCCTATAATTCACCCCTCCACTTT.

The genes are TRBV13 and TRBJ2-3, with TRBD2 matching over 8 bases. Germline V gene data show CDR1 as PRHDT and CDR2 as FYEKMQ (reference sequence). V was pared by 0 bases and J by 0 bases, with 2 bases of the junction left unmatched. The CDR3 is made up of 16 amino acids. The DNA for the CDR3 is TGTGCCAGCAGCTTAGGCGCTAGCGGGAGCACAGATACGCAGTATTTT. As protein: CASSLGASGSTDTQYF. The full variable domain, in which reference TRBV13 and TRBJ2-3 provide the parts outside the CDR3, is AAGVIQSPRHLIKEKRETATLKCYPIPRHDTVYWYQQGPGQDPQFLISFYEKMQSDKGSIPDRFSAQQFSDYHSELNMSSLELGDSALYFCASSLGASGSTDTQYFGPGTRLTVL.

The CDR3 bases are TGTGCCAGCAGTTTGGGTAGACAGGTGTCAAAAACTCTGGTGGCCAACGTCCTGACTTTC. Translation gives CASSLGRQVSKTLVANVLTF. V gene TRBV28 combines with J gene TRBJ2-6, with TRBD1 as a possible D gene (6 bases). CDR1 is MDHEN, CDR2 SYDVKM, per germline. Trimming removed 3 bases at V and 6 bases at J, with 27 bases between. There are 20 residues in the CDR3.

The chain carries TRBV7-2 and TRBJ1-6; D is unclear. Trimming stripped 4 bases from V and 0 bases from J, with 10 bases between. The CDR3 loop spans 16 amino acids. The germline gives CDR1 SGHTA, CDR2 FQGNSA. CDR3 region: CASSYKTGSYNSPLHF. CDR3 in DNA: TGTGCCAGCAGCTATAAAACGGGCTCCTATAATTCACCCCTCCACTTT.

V usage is TRBV19 and J usage is TRBJ2-7; TRBD2 matches 8 bases. J gave up 1 base and V 5 bases, and 4 bases lay outside the gene matches. The CDR3 length is 14 residues. Germline CDR1 reads LNHDA; CDR2 reads SQIVND (reference sequence). The CDR3 loop is CASSVTSESYEQYF. In nucleotides, the CDR3 is TGTGCCAGTAGTGTGACTAGCGAGTCCTACGAGCAGTACTTC.